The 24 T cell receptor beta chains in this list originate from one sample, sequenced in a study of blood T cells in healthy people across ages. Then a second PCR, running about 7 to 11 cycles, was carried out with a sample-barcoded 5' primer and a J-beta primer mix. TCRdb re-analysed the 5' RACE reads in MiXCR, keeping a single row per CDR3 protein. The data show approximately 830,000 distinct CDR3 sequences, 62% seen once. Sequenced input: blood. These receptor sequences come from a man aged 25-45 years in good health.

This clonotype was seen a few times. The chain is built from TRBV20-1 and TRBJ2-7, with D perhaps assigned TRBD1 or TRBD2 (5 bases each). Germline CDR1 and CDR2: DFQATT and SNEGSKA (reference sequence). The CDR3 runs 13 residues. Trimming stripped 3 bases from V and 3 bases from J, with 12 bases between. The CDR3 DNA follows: TGCAGTGCTAGGGTCCTGGGGGACTACGAGCAGTACTTC. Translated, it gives CSARVLGDYEQYF.

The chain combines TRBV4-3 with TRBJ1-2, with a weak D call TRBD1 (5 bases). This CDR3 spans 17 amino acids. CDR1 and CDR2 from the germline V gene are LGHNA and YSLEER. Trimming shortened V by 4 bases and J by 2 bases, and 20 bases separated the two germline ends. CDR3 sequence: CASSLLSSGGLNYGYTF. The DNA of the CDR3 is TGCGCCAGCAGCCTACTCTCATCGGGGGGTCTCAACTATGGCTACACCTTC.

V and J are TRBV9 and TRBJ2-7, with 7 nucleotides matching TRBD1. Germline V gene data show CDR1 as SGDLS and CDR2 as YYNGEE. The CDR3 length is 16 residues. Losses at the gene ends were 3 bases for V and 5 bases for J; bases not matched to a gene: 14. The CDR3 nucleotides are TGTGCCAGCAGCGCAACCACGGGACAGCTCGGGGACGAGCAGTACTTC. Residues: CASSATTGQLGDEQYF.

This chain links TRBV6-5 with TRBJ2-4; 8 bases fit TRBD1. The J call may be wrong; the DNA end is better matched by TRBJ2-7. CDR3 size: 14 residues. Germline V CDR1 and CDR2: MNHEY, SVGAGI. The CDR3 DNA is TGTGCCAGCAGCTTACCAGGGGGCTGGGGCGAGCAGTACTTC. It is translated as CASSLPGGWGEQYF.

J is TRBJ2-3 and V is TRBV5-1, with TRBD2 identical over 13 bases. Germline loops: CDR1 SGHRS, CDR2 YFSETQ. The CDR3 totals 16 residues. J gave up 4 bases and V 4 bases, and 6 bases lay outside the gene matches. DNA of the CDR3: TGCGCCAGCAGCATCGGGACTAGCGGGGTCGCAGATACGCAGTATTTT. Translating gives CASSIGTSGVADTQYF.

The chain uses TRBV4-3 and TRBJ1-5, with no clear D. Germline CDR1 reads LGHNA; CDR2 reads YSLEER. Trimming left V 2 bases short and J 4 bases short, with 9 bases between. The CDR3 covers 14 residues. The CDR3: CASSQSPGNQPQHF. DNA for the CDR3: TGCGCCAGCAGCCAATCTCCCGGGAATCAGCCCCAGCATTTT.

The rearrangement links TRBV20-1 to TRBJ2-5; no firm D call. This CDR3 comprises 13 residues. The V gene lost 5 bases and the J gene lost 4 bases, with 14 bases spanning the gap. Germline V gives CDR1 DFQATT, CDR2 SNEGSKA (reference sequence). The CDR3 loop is CSAGRQLPETQYF. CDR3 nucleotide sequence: TGCAGTGCTGGTCGACAACTTCCAGAGACCCAGTACTTC.

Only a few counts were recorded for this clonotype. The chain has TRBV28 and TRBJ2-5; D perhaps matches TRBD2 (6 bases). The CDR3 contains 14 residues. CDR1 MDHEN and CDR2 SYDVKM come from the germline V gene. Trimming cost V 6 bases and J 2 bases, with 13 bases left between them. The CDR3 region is CASRSPGDQETQYF. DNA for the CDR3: TGTGCCAGCAGGTCCCCGGGGGATCAAGAGACCCAGTACTTC.

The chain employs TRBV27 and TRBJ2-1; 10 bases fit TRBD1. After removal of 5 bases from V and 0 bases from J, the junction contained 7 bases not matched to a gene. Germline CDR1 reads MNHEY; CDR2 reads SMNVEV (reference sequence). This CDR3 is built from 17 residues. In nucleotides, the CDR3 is TGTGCCAGCAGTAAGACAGGGGGCGGGAGCTCCTACAATGAGCAGTTCTTC. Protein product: CASSKTGGGSSYNEQFF.

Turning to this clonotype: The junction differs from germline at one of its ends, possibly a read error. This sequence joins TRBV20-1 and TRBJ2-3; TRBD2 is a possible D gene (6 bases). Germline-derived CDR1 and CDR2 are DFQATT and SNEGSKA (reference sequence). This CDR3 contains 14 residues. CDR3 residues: CNASAGIYTDTQYF. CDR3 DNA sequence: TGCAATGCTAGCGCGGGGATCTACACAGATACGCAGTATTTT.

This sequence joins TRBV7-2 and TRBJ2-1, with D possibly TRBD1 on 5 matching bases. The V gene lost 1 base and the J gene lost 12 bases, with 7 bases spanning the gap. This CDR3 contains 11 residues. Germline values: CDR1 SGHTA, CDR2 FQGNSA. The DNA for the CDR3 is TGTGCCAGCAGCTTAGGACAGAGGCAGTTCTTC. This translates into CASSLGQRQFF. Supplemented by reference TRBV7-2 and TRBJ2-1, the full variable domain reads GAGVSQSPSNKVTEKGKDVELRCDPISGHTALYWYRQSLGQGLEFLIYFQGNSAPDKSGLPSDRFSAERTGGSVSTLTIQRTQQEDSAVYLCASSLGQRQFFGPGTRLTVL.

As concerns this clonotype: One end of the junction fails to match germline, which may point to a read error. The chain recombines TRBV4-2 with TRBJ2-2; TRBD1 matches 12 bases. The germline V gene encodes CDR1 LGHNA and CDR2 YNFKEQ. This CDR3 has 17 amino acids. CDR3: CASSQGDRGQNTGELFF. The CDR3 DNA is TGTGCAAGCAGCCAAGGGGACAGGGGGCAGAACACCGGGGAGCTGTTTTTT.

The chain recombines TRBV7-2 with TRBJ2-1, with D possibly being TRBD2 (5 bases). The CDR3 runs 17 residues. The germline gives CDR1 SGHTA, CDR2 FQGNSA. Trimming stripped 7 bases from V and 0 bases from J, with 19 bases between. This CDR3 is CASTPDSNPSSYNEQFF. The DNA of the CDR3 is TGTGCCAGCACCCCGGACTCTAATCCCAGCTCCTACAATGAGCAGTTCTTC.

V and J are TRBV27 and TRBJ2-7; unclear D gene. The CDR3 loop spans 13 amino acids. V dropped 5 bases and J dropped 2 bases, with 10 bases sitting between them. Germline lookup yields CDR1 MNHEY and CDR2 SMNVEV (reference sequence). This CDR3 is CASSNTPTYEQYF. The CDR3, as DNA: TGTGCCAGCAGTAATACACCCACCTACGAGCAGTACTTC.

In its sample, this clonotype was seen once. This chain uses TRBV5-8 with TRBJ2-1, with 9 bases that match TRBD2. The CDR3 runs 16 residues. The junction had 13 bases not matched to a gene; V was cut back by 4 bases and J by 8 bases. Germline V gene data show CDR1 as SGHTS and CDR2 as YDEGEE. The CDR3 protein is CASSLWRGGPKDEQFF. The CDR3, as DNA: TGTGCCAGCAGCCTTTGGCGGGGGGGGCCTAAAGATGAGCAGTTCTTC.

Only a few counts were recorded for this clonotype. CDR3 loop: CASAVASGLDTQYF. CDR3 DNA: TGTGCCAGCGCTGTGGCTAGCGGGTTGGATACGCAGTATTTT. The chain uses TRBV9 and TRBJ2-3; 8 nucleotides align to TRBD2. Germline CDR1 and CDR2: SGDLS and YYNGEE. This CDR3 spans 14 amino acids. Losses at the gene ends were 7 bases for V and 6 bases for J; bases not matched to a gene: 10.

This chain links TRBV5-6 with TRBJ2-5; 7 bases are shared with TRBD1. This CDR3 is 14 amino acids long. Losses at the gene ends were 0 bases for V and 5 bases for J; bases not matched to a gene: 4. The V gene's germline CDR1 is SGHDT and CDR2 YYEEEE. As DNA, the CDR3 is TGTGCCAGCAGCTTGGAACAGGGGCACGAGACCCAGTACTTC. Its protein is CASSLEQGHETQYF.

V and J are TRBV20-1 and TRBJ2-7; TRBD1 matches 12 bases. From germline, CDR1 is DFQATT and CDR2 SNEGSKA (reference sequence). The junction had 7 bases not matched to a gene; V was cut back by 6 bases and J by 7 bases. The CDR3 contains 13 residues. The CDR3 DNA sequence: TGCAGTGCCCCGGGACAGGGGGCACGTGAGCAGTACTTC. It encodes CSAPGQGAREQYF.

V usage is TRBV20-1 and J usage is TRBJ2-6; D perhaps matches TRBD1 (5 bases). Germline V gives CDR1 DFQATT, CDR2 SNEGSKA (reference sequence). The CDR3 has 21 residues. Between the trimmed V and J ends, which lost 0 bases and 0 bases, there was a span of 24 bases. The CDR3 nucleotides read TGCAGTGCTAGAGATTTTTCTTTTCTTGGCAGGGCCAGCTCTGGGGCCAACGTCCTGACTTTC. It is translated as CSARDFSFLGRASSGANVLTF.

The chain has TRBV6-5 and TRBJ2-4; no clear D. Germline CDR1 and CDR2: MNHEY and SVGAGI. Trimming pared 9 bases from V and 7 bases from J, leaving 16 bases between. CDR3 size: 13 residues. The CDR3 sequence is CARPQVTHNIQYF. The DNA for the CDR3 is TGTGCCAGGCCCCAGGTTACTCATAACATTCAGTACTTC.

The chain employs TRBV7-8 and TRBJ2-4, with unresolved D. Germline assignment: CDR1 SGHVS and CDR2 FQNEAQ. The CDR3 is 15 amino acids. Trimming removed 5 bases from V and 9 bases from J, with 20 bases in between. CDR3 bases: TGTGCCAGCAGCACAAAGGCCCTCGCAGATAGCATTCAGTACTTC. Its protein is CASSTKALADSIQYF.

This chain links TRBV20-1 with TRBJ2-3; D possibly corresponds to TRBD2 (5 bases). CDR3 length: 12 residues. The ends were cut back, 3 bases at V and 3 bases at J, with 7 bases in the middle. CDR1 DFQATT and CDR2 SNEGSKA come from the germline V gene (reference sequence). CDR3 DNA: TGCAGTGCTAGGCGGGCAACAGATACGCAGTATTTT. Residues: CSARRATDTQYF.

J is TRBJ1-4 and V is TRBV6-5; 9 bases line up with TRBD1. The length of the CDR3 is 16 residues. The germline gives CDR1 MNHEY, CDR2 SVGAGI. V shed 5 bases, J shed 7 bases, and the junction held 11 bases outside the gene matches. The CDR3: CASSTGAGTGFEKLFF. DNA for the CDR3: TGTGCCAGCAGTACCGGCGCCGGGACAGGGTTTGAAAAACTGTTTTTT.

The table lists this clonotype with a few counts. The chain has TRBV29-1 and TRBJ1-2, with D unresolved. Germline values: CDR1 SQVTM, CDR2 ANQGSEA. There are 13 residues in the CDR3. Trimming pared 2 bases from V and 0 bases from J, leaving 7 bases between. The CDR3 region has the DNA TGCAGCGTTGAATTAGCAGCTAACTATGGCTACACCTTC. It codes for CSVELAANYGYTF.